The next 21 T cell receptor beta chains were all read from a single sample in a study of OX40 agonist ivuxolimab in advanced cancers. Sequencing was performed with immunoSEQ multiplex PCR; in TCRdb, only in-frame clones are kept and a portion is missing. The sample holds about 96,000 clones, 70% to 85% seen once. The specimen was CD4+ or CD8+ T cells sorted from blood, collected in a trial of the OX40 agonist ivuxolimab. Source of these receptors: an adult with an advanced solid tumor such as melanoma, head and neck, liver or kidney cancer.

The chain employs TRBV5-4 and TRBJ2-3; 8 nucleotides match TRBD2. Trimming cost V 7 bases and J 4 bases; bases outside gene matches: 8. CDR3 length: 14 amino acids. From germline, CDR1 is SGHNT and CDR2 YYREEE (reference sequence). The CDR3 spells CASRDGGAPDTQYF. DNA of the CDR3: TGTGCCAGCCGGGACGGGGGGGCCCCAGATACGCAGTATTTT.

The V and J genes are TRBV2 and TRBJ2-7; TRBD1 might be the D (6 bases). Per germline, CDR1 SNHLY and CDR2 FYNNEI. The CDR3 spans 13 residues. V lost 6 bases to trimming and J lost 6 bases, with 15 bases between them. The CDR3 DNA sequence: TGTGCCAGCAGATTGACACAGGGCGGCGAGCAGTACTTC. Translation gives CASRLTQGGEQYF.

CDR3 amino acids: CASSSDVLSAEQFF. For the CDR3, the DNA is TGTGCCAGTAGTTCCGACGTTCTCTCTGCTGAGCAGTTCTTC. The rearrangement links TRBV19 to TRBJ2-1; D not resolved. The CDR3 has 14 residues. V lost 5 bases and J 9 bases, leaving 17 bases between the germline ends. Germline loops: CDR1 LNHDA, CDR2 SQIVND (reference sequence).

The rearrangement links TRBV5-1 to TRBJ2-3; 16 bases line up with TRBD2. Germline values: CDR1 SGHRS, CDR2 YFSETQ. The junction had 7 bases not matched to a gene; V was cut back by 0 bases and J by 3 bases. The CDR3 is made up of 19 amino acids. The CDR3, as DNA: TGCGCCAGCAGCTTGGCGGGGACTAGCGGGAGGGCCTGGACAGATACGCAGTATTTT. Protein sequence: CASSLAGTSGRAWTDTQYF.

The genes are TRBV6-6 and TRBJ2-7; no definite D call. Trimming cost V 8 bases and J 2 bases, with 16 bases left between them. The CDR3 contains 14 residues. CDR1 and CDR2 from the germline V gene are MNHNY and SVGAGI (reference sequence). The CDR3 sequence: CASLSPGPTYEQYF. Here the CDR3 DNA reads TGTGCCAGCCTCTCCCCGGGCCCCACCTACGAGCAGTACTTC.

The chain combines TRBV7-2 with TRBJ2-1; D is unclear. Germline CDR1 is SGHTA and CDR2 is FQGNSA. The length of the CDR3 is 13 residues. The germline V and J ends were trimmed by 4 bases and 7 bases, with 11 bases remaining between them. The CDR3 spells CASSYIRENEQFF. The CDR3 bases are TGTGCCAGCAGCTACATACGAGAAAATGAGCAGTTCTTC.

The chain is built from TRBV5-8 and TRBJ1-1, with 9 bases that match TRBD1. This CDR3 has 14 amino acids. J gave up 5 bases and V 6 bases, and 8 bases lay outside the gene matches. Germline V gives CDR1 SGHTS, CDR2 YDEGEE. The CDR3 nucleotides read TGTGCCAGCATCCCTGGGACAGGGCGGACTGAAGCTTTCTTT. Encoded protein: CASIPGTGRTEAFF. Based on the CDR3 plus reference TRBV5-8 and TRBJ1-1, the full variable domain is EAGVTQSPTHLIKTRGQQATLRCSPISGHTSVYWYQQALGLGLQFLLWYDEGEERNRGNFPPRFSGRQFPNYSSELNVNALELEDSALYLCASIPGTGRTEAFFGQGTRLTVV.

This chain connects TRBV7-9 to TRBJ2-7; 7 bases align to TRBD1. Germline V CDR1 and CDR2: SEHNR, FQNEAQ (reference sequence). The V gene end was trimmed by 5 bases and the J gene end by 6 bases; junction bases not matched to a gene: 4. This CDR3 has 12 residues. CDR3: CASSRQGGEQYF. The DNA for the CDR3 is TGTGCCAGCAGCCGACAGGGCGGCGAGCAGTACTTC.

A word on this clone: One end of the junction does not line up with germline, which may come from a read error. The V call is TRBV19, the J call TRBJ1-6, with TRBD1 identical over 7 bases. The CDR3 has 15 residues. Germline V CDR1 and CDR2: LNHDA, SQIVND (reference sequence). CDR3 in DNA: TGTGCCAGCAGTATCCGGACAGGCCGCCATTCACCCCTCCACTTT. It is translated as CASSIRTGRHSPLHF.

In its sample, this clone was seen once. CDR3 sequence reads: CASSRGRVGYNEKLFF. The CDR3 bases are TGTGCCAGCTCACGTGGCAGGGTGGGCTATAATGAAAAACTGTTTTTT. The chain links TRBV18 to TRBJ1-4; TRBD1 is a possible D gene (5 bases). This CDR3 spans 16 amino acids. CDR1 is KGHSH, CDR2 LQKENI, per germline. The ends were cut back, 4 bases at V and 4 bases at J, with 16 bases in the middle.

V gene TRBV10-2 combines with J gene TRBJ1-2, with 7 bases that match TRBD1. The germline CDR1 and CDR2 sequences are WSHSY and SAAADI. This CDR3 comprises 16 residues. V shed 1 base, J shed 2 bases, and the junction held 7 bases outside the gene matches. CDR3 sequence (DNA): TGCGCCAGCAGTGAGTTAACCGGGACAGCAAACTATGGCTACACCTTC. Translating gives CASSELTGTANYGYTF.

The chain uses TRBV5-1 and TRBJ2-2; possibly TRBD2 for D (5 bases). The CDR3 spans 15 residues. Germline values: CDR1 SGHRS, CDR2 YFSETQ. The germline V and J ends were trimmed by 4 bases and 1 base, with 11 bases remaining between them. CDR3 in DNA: TGCGCCAGCAGCGCTAGCAGTAAGAACACCGGGGAGCTGTTTTTT. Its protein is CASSASSKNTGELFF.

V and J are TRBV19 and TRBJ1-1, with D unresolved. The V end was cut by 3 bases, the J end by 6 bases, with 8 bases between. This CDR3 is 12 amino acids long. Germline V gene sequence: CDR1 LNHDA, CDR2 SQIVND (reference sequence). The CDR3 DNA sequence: TGTGCCAGTAGTATTTGGCAGGCTGAAGCTTTCTTT. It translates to CASSIWQAEAFF.

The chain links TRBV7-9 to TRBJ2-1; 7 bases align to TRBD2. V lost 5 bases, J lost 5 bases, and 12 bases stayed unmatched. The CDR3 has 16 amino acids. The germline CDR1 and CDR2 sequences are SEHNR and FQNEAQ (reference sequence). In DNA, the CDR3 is TGTGCCAGCAGCCACAGACCTTCTGGGACTAACAATGAGCAGTTCTTC. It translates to CASSHRPSGTNNEQFF. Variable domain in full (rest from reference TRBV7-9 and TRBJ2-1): DTGVSQNPRHKITKRGQNVTFRCDPISEHNRLYWYRQTLGQGPEFLTYFQNEAQLEKSRLLSDRFSAERPKGSFSTLEIQRTEQGDSAMYLCASSHRPSGTNNEQFFGPGTRLTVL.

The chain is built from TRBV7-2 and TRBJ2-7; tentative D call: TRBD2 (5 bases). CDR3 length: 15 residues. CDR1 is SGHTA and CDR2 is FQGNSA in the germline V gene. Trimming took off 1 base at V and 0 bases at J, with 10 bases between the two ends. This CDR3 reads CASSLGSGDSYEQYF. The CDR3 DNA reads TGTGCCAGCAGCTTAGGAAGCGGCGACTCCTACGAGCAGTACTTC.

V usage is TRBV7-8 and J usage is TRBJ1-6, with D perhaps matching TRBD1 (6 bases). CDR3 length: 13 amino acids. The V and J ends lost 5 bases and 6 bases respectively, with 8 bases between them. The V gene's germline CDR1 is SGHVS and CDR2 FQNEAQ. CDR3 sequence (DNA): TGTGCCAGCAGCCCAGGGGTTAATTCACCCCTCCACTTT. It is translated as CASSPGVNSPLHF.

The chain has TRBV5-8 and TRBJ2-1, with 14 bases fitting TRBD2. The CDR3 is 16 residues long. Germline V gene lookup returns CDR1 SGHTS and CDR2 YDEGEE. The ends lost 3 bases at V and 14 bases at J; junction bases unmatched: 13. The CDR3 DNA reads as TGTGCCAGCAGCTCACGACGGTCAGGACTAGCGGGGGGAAAGTTCTTC. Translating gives CASSSRRSGLAGGKFF.

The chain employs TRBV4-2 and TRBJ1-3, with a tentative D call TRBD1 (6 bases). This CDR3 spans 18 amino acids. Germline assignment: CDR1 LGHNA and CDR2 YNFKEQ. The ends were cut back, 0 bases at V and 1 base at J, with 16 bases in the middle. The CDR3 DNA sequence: TGTGCCAGCAGCCAAGATTTACAGGGACTCCCGTCTGGAAACACCATATATTTT. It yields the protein CASSQDLQGLPSGNTIYF.

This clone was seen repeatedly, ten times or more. The CDR3 sequence: CASSGEGTGNSPLHF. CDR3 coding DNA: TGTGCCAGCAGTGGGGAGGGGACGGGGAATTCACCCCTCCACTTT. The chain is built from TRBV2 and TRBJ1-6, with D possibly being TRBD1 (5 bases). The CDR3 spans 15 residues. Germline V lookup: CDR1 SNHLY, CDR2 FYNNEI. The V gene lost 4 bases and the J gene lost 7 bases, with 14 bases spanning the gap.

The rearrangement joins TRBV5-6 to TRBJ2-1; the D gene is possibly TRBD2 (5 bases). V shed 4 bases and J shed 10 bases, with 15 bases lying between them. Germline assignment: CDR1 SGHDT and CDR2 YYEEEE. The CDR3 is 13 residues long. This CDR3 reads CASSTRTPGEQFF. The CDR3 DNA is TGTGCCAGCAGCACCCGGACGCCGGGAGAGCAGTTCTTC.

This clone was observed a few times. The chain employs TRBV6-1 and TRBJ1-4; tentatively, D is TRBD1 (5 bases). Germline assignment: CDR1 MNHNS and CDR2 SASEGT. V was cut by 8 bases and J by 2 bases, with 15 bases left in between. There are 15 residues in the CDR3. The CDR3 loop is CASSLGRGTNEKLFF. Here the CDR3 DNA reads TGTGCCAGCTCCCTCGGTCGGGGGACTAATGAAAAACTGTTTTTT.